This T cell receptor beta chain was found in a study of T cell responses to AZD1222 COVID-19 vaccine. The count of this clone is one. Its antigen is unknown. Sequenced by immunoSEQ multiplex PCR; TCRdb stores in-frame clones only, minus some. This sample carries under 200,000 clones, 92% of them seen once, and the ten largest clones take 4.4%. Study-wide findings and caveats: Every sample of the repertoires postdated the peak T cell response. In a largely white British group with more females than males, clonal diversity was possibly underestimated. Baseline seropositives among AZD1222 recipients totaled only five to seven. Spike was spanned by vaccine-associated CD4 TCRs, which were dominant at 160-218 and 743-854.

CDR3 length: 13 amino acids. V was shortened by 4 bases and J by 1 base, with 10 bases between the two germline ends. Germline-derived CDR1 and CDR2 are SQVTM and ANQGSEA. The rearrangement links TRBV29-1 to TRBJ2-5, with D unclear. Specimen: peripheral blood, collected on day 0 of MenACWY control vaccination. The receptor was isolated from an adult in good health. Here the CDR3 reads CSVGEGTQETQYF. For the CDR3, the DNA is TGCAGCGTTGGGGAAGGTACCCAAGAGACCCAGTACTTC.